The clone carrying this T cell receptor beta chain has a single count. Authors' data handling: Amplification of reference gene primers was used by the study to estimate nucleated cell counts. Assay: immunoSEQ multiplex PCR; the TCRdb copy retains only in-frame clones and omits some. For V, J and clone size, that table is used; D and trimming come from the DNA. The sample holds about 270,000 clones, approximately 83% seen once. Germline CDR1 DFQATT, CDR2 SNEGSKA (reference sequence). The CDR3 is 11 amino acids. V was pared by 4 bases and J by 4 bases, with 7 bases between. This sample is drawn from a study of blood T cell repertoires in COVID-19. Study-level background: The study drew acute and convalescent COVID-19 samples from the United States, Italy and Spain. PBMCs, B-cell-depleted T cells, or T cells were the source of the cDNA or gDNA that made up the material.

The sequence derives from a human donor in a cohort sampled during active COVID-19. V is TRBV20-1 and J is TRBJ1-1; D may be TRBD1 (5 bases). The sequenced material came from peripheral blood. The CDR3 reads CSANQGTEAFF. The DNA of the CDR3 is TGCAGTGCTAATCAGGGCACTGAAGCTTTCTTT.